The 13 T cell receptor beta chains below were found in one sample sequenced in a study of blood T cell repertoires in COVID-19. Some clones are missing from TCRdb's copy, which holds only in-frame ones; the method was immunoSEQ multiplex PCR. The repertoire has 75,000 to 100,000 clones, roughly four fifths of them found once; the top ten carry around a fifth. Sequencing was done on a sample of peripheral blood. All receptors derive from a human donor in a cohort sampled during active COVID-19.

The chain is built from TRBV5-1 and TRBJ2-5, with 7 bases identical to TRBD1. Germline V gene sequence: CDR1 SGHRS, CDR2 YFSETQ. This CDR3 region has 16 residues. V gave up 4 bases and J gave up 2 bases; unmatched junction bases: 11. For the CDR3, the DNA is TGCGCCAGCAGCGACGGATGGACAGGTCCACAAGAGACCCAGTACTTC. This translates into CASSDGWTGPQETQYF. The entire variable domain, with the rest obtained from reference TRBV5-1 and TRBJ2-5, is as follows: KAGVTQTPRYLIKTRGQQVTLSCSPISGHRSVSWYQQTPGQGLQFLFEYFSETQRNKGNFPGRFSGRQFSNSRSEMNVSTLELGDSALYLCASSDGWTGPQETQYFGPGTRLLVL.

The V and J genes are TRBV19 and TRBJ2-1; 7 nucleotides match TRBD1. The CDR3 runs 14 residues. Trimming cost V 4 bases and J 9 bases; bases outside gene matches: 9. Germline V gene data show CDR1 as LNHDA and CDR2 as SQIVND (reference sequence). CDR3 nucleotide sequence: TGTGCCAGTAGTAGCTCGACAGGGTCGGGTGAGCAGTTCTTC. It encodes CASSSSTGSGEQFF.

The chain recombines TRBV19 with TRBJ2-4, with TRBD1 as a possible D gene (5 bases). The CDR3 extends over 13 amino acids. With 3 bases removed from V and 6 bases from J, the gap between germline ends came to 9 bases. Germline V gives CDR1 LNHDA, CDR2 SQIVND (reference sequence). CDR3 in amino acids: CASSMTVGNIQYF. The CDR3 coding sequence is TGTGCCAGTAGTATGACAGTTGGAAACATTCAGTACTTC.

This clone was counted a few times. The V gene is TRBV12-5, the J gene TRBJ1-1; a possible D gene is TRBD1 (5 bases). CDR3 length: 14 residues. V was pared by 7 bases and J by 4 bases, with 16 bases between. Germline CDR1 reads LGHNT; CDR2 reads FRNRAP. The CDR3 region is CASAKDIGITEAFF. The DNA for the CDR3 is TGTGCTAGTGCCAAGGACATTGGAATCACTGAAGCTTTCTTT.

CDR3 in amino acids: CASSRTSGSETQYF. For the CDR3, the DNA is TGTGCCAGCAGTAGGACTAGCGGGTCTGAGACCCAGTACTTC. The V and J genes are TRBV2 and TRBJ2-5; TRBD2 matches 11 bases. The CDR3 runs to 14 residues. J gave up 5 bases and V 5 bases, and 4 bases lay outside the gene matches. Germline V gene lookup returns CDR1 SNHLY and CDR2 FYNNEI.

The chain combines TRBV5-5 with TRBJ1-5; TRBD1 agrees at 9 bases. Germline assignment: CDR1 SGHKS and CDR2 YYEKEE (reference sequence). The CDR3 has 14 residues. V lost 3 bases, J lost 6 bases, and 4 bases stayed unmatched. The CDR3 DNA is TGTGCCAGCAGCTCAGACAGGGGGGGTCAGCCCCAGCATTTT. It encodes CASSSDRGGQPQHF. Using reference TRBV5-5 and TRBJ1-5 for the parts outside the CDR3, the full variable domain is DAGVTQSPTHLIKTRGQQVTLRCSPISGHKSVSWYQQVLGQGPQFIFQYYEKEERGRGNFPDRFSARQFPNYSSELNVNALLLGDSALYLCASSSDRGGQPQHFGDGTRLSIL.

The V gene is TRBV7-2, the J gene TRBJ2-1; TRBD1 matches at 10 bases. The CDR3 is made up of 13 amino acids. Germline V gives CDR1 SGHTA, CDR2 FQGNSA. Losses at the gene ends were 5 bases for V and 7 bases for J; bases not matched to a gene: 2. The CDR3 is CASSRDRGNEQFF. CDR3 DNA: TGTGCCAGCAGCCGGGACAGGGGAAATGAGCAGTTCTTC.

The rearrangement links TRBV9 to TRBJ2-5; perhaps TRBD1 as D (6 bases). Germline CDR1 SGDLS, CDR2 YYNGEE. Trimming took off 0 bases at V and 4 bases at J, with 16 bases between the two ends. There are 16 residues in the CDR3. CDR3 in amino acids: CASSVGGGRVAETQYF. In DNA form, the CDR3 reads TGTGCCAGCAGCGTAGGAGGGGGTAGGGTGGCAGAGACCCAGTACTTC.

V and J are TRBV7-2 and TRBJ1-4, with D unresolved. The CDR3 is made up of 14 amino acids. V lost 5 bases to trimming and J lost 4 bases, with 11 bases between them. Per the germline V gene, CDR1 is SGHTA and CDR2 is FQGNSA. CDR3 sequence: CASSLTTLNEKLFF. In nucleotides, the CDR3 is TGTGCCAGCAGCCTAACTACCCTTAATGAAAAACTGTTTTTT.

This chain connects TRBV28 to TRBJ1-2; weak D call: TRBD1 (5 bases). CDR1 is MDHEN and CDR2 is SYDVKM in the germline V gene. The V and J ends lost 4 bases and 3 bases respectively, with 15 bases between them. The CDR3 contains 15 residues. Here the CDR3 DNA reads TGTGCCAGCAGTTCACCAGGGAATCGGGACTATGGCTACACCTTC. It translates to CASSSPGNRDYGYTF.

The rearrangement joins TRBV5-5 to TRBJ1-1; 7 bases line up with TRBD1. CDR3 length: 16 amino acids. Losses at the gene ends were 4 bases for V and 1 base for J; bases not matched to a gene: 10. From germline, CDR1 is SGHKS and CDR2 YYEKEE (reference sequence). CDR3 sequence: CASSLGPDRENTEAFF. CDR3 coding DNA: TGTGCCAGCAGCCTAGGACCCGACAGGGAGAACACTGAAGCTTTCTTT. Drawing the rest from reference TRBV5-5 and TRBJ1-1, the complete variable domain is DAGVTQSPTHLIKTRGQQVTLRCSPISGHKSVSWYQQVLGQGPQFIFQYYEKEERGRGNFPDRFSARQFPNYSSELNVNALLLGDSALYLCASSLGPDRENTEAFFGQGTRLTVV.

The J gene is TRBJ2-3, the V gene TRBV6-5, with D possibly TRBD1 on 6 matching bases. The CDR3 is 14 residues long. V was shortened by 7 bases and J by 0 bases, with 11 bases between the two germline ends. Looked up from germline, CDR1 is MNHEY and CDR2 is SVGAGI. CDR3 residues: CASKPGHSTDTQYF. CDR3 nucleotides: TGTGCCAGCAAACCGGGACACAGCACAGATACGCAGTATTTT.

This sequence joins TRBV12-5 and TRBJ2-2; possibly TRBD2 for D (6 bases). This CDR3 region has 16 residues. Germline values: CDR1 LGHNT, CDR2 FRNRAP. Trimming cost V 1 base and J 3 bases, with 12 bases left between them. The CDR3 DNA follows: TGTGCTAGTGGTTTGGGAGGAGGGGATTACACCGGGGAGCTGTTTTTT. This translates into CASGLGGGDYTGELFF.